This entry describes one T cell receptor beta chain. The target antigen is unknown. The CDR3 sequence is 14 residues long. V was trimmed by 4 bases and J by 9 bases, leaving 16 bases between them. Germline lookup yields CDR1 SGHNT and CDR2 YYREEE (reference sequence). This sample stems from a study of cytomegalovirus exposure and HLA in healthy donors. Broader study findings: TCR beta V segments were, for the most part, productive about 87% or about 30% of the time in an earlier analysis. There were reportedly fewer N-insertions in an Asian-associated ancestry cluster than the roughly 670-donor mean, in a later analysis. CMV serostatus was the sole immune exposure data available.

The PCR used 60 Vbeta and 13 Jbeta primers. The table came from immunoSEQ multiplex PCR; TCRdb's copy has only in-frame clones and leaves some out. The sample includes under 150,000 clones, roughly four fifths of them seen just once. The V call is TRBV5-4, the J call TRBJ2-2, with a tentative D call TRBD2 (6 bases). This receptor was obtained from a middle-aged woman in good health and CMV-seropositive. Material for sequencing was PBMCs. CDR3 in DNA: TGTGCCAGCAGCGTTCACAGCGGGCGGAGGGAGCTGTTTTTT. Its translation: CASSVHSGRRELFF.